The T cell receptor (beta chain) described here comes from a study of early T cells in non-severe SARS-CoV-2 infection (dated by TCRdb to 2020 to 2022). Regarding the complete study: Because TCR sequencing relied on bulk RNA taken from unsorted whole blood, pairing of alpha and beta chains was not possible.

Study-level results and caveats: VDJdb matching was skewed toward anti-spike CD8 responses, so virus-specific expansions were likely underestimated and private and CD4 specificities were missed.

This clonotype was picked up a small number of times. Its target antigen remains unknown. Per-base qualities were not stored, and no clone one base away is much larger. The library was built by means of 5' RACE. The run used a NextSeq 500. Unique molecular identifiers were attached to individual cDNA molecules in the TCR library protocol so that sequencing error and PCR bias could be corrected. Sequencing covered both TCR alpha and beta chains, and within each sample the abundances of alpha and beta sequences were tightly co-correlated. Processing in the source paper ran as follows. Decombinator V4 was used to annotate the V gene, J gene and CDR3 of the TCR sequences. TCRs were defined as expanded if a significant change between any two time points was detected under a Poisson model with p below 0.0001. TCR abundances were normalised to the total number of TCRs sequenced per sample and expressed as counts per million. TRAV1-2 paired with TRAJ12, TRAJ20 or TRAJ33 defined MAIT TCRs, while TRAV10 paired with TRAJ18 defined iNKT TCRs. A search of VDJdb, accessed on 1 November 2021, was run for TCRs annotated to CMV, EBV and SARS-CoV-2, with TCRs annotated for multiple antigens excluded. TCRdb handled the public reads itself, with Q25 trimming in fastp and clone calling in MiXCR, and kept productive beta chains. Identical CDR3 proteins give one entry, which carries the most common genes and DNA. The V and J calls and clone size come from TCRdb's table, not from the authors' own analysis. Counted in this sample were just under 90,000 distinct CDR3 sequences; about an eighth of them appeared once. The top ten clonotypes cover 6.5% to 9% of the sample.

The germline V gene specifies SNHLY as CDR1 and FYNNEI as CDR2. The junction carries 20 bases between V and J, which are trimmed by 11 bases and 2 bases respectively. CDR3 length: 15 amino acids, cysteine to phenylalanine. The sequence is cut down to CDR3 DNA, 45 bases in frame from base 1. The study was a case-control design nested within a healthcare worker cohort in London, UK, with weekly nasopharyngeal swab PCR tests and blood sampling. Healthcare workers were enrolled in the week of the UK lockdown, from 23 to 31 March 2020, and were followed every week for up to roughly 15 weeks. This sequence originates from an adult who was a healthcare worker with PCR-confirmed SARS-CoV-2 infection or an uninfected control (not recorded which). Sequencing was carried out using whole blood. The sequence is built from TRBV2 and TRBJ2-3; the D gene cannot be named for sure. The sequenced DNA is TGTGCCGGCTGGAACGTCGCCGACTCCACAGATACGCAGTATTTT. It translates to CAGWNVADSTDTQYF.